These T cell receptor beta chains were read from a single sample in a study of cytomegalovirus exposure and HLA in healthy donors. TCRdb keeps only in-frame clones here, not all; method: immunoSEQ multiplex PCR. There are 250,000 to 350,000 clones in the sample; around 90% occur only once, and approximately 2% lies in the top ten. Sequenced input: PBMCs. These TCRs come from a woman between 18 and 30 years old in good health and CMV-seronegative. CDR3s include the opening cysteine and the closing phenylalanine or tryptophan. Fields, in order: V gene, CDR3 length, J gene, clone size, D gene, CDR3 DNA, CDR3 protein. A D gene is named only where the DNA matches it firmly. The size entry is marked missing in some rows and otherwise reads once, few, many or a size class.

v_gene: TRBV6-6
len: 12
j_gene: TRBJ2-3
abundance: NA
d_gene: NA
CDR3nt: TGTGCCAGCAGTTCCGGGGGAGATACGCAGTATTTT
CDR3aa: CASSSGGDTQYF

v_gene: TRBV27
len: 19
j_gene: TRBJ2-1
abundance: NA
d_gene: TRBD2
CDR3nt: TGTGCCAGCAGTTCGGTCTCTAGCGGGGGGCACACCAAAAGCGATGAGCAGTTCTTC
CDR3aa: CASSSVSSGGHTKSDEQFF

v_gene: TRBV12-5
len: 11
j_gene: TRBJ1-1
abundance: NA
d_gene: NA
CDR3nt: TGTGCTAGTGGCGAGGGCACTGAAGCTTTCTTT
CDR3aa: CASGEGTEAFF

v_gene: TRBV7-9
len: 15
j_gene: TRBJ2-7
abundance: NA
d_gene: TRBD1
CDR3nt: TGTGCCAGCAGCTCCCAAGGGGACAGATACTACGAGCAGTACTTC
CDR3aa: CASSSQGDRYYEQYF

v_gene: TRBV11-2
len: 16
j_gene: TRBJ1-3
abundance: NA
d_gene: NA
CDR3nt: TGTGCCAGCAGCCCCCAGCGGGGGGCGGTCGGAAACACCATATATTTT
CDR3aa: CASSPQRGAVGNTIYF

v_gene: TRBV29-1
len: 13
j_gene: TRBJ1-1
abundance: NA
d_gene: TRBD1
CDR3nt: TGCAGCGTCAGGACAGGGCTGAACACTGAAGCTTTCTTT
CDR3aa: CSVRTGLNTEAFF

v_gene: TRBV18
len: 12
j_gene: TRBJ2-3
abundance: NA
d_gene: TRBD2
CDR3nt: TGTGCCAGCTTCCCTAGCGGAGATACGCAGTATTTT
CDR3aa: CASFPSGDTQYF

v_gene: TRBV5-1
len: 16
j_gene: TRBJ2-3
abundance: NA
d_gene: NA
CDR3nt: TGCGCCAGCAGCTTGGGGGCGGCAGGGGGCACAGATACGCAGTATTTT
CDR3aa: CASSLGAAGGTDTQYF

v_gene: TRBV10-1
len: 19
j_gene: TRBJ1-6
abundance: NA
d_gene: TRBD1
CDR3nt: TGCGCCAGCAGTGACCCGGGACAGCCCAAGAGCTCCTATAATTCACCCCTCCACTTT
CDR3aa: CASSDPGQPKSSYNSPLHF

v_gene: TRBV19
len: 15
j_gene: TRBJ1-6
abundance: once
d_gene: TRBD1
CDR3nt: TGTGCCAGTAGCTGGACAGGGGCGGATAATTCACCCCTCCACTTT
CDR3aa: CASSWTGADNSPLHF

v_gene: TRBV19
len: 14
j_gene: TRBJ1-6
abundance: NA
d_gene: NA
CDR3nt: TGTGCCAGTAGTAGAGGACAGAGTAATTCACCCCTCCACTTT
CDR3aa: CASSRGQSNSPLHF

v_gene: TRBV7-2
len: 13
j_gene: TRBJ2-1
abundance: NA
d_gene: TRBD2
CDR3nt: TGTGCCAGCAGTCCGGGACTAGGGAATGAGCAGTTCTTC
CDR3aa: CASSPGLGNEQFF

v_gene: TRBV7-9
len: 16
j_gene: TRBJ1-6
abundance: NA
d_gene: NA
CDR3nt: TGTGCCAGCAGCTTAGCCCGCCCAGCGACTAATTCACCCCTCCACTTT
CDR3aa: CASSLARPATNSPLHF

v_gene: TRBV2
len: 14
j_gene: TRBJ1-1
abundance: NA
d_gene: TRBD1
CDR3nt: TGTGCCAGCAGTCTGGGACAGGGGACAACCGAAGCTTTCTTT
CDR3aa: CASSLGQGTTEAFF

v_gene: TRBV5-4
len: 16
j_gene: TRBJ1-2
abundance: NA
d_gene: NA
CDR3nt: TGTGCCAGCAGCTTGGGGCAAGGGGCGCTTAGCTATGGCTACACCTTC
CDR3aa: CASSLGQGALSYGYTF

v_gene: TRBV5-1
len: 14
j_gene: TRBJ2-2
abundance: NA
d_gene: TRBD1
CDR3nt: TGCGCCAGCAGCCGGACAGGGGAGAACGGGGAGCTGTTTTTT
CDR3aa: CASSRTGENGELFF